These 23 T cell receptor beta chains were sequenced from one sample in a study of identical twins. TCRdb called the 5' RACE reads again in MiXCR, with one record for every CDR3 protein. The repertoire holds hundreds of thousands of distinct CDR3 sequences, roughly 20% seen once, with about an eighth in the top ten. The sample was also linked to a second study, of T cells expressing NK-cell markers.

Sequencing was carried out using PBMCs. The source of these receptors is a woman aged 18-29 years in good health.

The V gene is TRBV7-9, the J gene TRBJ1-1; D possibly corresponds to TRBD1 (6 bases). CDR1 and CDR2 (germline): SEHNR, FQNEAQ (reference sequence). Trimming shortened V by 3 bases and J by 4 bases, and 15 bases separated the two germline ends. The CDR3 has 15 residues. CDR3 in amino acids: CASSFGGQALTEAFF. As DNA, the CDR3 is TGTGCCAGCAGCTTCGGGGGCCAGGCCCTCACTGAAGCTTTCTTT. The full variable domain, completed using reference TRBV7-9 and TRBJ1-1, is DTGVSQNPRHKITKRGQNVTFRCDPISEHNRLYWYRQTLGQGPEFLTYFQNEAQLEKSRLLSDRFSAERPKGSFSTLEIQRTEQGDSAMYLCASSFGGQALTEAFFGQGTRLTVV.

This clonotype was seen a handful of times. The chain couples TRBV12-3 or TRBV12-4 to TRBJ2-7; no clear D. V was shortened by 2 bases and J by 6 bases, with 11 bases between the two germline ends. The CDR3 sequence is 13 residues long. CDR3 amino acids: CASSLFGPAEQYF. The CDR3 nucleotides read TGTGCCAGCAGTTTATTTGGGCCGGCCGAGCAGTACTTC.

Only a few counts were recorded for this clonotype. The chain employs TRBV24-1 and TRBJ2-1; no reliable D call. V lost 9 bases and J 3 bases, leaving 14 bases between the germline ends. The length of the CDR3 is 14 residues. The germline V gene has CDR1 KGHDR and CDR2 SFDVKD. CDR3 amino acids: CATAADGNYNEQFF. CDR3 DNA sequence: TGTGCCACCGCTGCGGACGGAAACTACAATGAGCAGTTCTTC.

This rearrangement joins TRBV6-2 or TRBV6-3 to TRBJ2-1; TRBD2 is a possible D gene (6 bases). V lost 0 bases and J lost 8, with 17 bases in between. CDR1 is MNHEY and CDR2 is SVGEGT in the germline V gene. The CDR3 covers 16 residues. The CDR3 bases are TGTGCCAGCAGTTACTCGATCTCCGGGAGTGGCTATGAGCAGTTCTTC. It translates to CASSYSISGSGYEQFF.

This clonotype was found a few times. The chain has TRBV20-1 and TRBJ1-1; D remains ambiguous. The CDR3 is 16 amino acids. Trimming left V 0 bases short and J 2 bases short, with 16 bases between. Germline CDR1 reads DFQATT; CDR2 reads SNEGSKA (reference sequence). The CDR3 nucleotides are TGCAGTGCTAGAGACCCTACGGGGAATAGTAACACTGAAGCTTTCTTT. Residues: CSARDPTGNSNTEAFF.

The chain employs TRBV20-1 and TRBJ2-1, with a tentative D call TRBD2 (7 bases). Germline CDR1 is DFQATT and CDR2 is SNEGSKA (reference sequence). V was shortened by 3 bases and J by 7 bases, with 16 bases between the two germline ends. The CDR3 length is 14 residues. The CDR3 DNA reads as TGCAGTGCTAGCGGGGGGCCAGGACGGAATGAGCAGTTCTTC. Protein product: CSASGGPGRNEQFF.

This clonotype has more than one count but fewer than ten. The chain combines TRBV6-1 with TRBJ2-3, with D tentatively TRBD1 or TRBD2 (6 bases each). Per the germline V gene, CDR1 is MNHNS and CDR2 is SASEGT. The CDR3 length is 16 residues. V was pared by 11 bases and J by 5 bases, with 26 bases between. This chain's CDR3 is CASEDLRGRFKDTQYF. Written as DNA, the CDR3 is TGTGCCTCCGAAGATTTAAGGGGGAGGTTCAAAGATACGCAGTATTTT.

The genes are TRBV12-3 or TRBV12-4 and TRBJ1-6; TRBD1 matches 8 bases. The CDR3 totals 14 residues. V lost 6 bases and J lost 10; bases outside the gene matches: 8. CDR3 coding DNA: TGTGCCAGCAGGGACGGACAGGGAAGATCACCCCTCCACTTT. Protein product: CASRDGQGRSPLHF.

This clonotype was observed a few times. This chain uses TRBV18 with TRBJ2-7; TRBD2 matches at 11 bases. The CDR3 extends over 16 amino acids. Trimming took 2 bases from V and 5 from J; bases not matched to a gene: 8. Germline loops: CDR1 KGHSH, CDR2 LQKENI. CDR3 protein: CASSPGLAGGMNEQYF. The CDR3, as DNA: TGTGCCAGCTCACCAGGGCTAGCGGGAGGTATGAACGAGCAGTACTTC.

The CDR3 loop is CSARSGLFNEQFF. In DNA form, the CDR3 reads TGCAGTGCTAGATCGGGACTATTTAATGAGCAGTTCTTC. The V gene is TRBV20-1, the J gene TRBJ2-1, with 7 bases matching TRBD2. Germline loops: CDR1 DFQATT, CDR2 SNEGSKA (reference sequence). The CDR3 loop spans 13 amino acids. The J segment lost 7 bases and the V segment lost 2 bases, leaving 5 bases of the junction unmatched.

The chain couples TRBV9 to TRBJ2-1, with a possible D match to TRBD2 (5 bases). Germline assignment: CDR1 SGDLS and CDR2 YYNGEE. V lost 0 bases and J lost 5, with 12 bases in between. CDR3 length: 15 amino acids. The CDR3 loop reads CASSVGGRANNEQFF. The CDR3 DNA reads TGTGCCAGCAGCGTAGGAGGGCGGGCCAACAATGAGCAGTTCTTC.

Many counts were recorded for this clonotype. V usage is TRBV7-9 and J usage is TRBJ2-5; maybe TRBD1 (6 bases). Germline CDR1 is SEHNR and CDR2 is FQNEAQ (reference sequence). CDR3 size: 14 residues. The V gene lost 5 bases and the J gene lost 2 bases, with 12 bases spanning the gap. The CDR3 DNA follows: TGTGCCAGCAGCAAAATCGACAGGCAAGAGACCCAGTACTTC. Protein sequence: CASSKIDRQETQYF.

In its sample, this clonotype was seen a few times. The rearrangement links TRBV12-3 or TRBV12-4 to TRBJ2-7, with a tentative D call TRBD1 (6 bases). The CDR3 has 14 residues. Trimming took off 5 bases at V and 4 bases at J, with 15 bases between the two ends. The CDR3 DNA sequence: TGTGCCAGCAGTGTGAAGGACAGTCGTTACGAGCAGTACTTC. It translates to CASSVKDSRYEQYF.

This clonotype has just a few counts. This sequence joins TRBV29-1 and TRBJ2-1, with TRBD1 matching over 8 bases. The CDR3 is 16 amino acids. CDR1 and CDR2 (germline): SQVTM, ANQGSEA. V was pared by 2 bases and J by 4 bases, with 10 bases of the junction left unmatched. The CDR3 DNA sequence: TGCAGCGTTGAATCGCCAGGCAGGGGGCTGTACAATGAGCAGTTCTTC. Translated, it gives CSVESPGRGLYNEQFF.

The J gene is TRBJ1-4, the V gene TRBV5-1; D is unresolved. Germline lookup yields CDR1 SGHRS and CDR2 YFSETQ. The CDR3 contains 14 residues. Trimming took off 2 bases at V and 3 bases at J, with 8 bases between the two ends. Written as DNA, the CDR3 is TGCGCCAGCAGCTTCGGCGGATCTAATGAAAAACTGTTTTTT. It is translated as CASSFGGSNEKLFF.

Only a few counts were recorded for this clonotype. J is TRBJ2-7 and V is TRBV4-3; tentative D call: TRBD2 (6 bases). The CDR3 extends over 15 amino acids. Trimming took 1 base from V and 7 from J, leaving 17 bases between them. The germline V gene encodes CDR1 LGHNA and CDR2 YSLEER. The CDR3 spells CASSQVVSDGGEQYF. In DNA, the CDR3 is TGCGCCAGCAGCCAAGTGGTTAGCGATGGGGGGGAGCAGTACTTC.

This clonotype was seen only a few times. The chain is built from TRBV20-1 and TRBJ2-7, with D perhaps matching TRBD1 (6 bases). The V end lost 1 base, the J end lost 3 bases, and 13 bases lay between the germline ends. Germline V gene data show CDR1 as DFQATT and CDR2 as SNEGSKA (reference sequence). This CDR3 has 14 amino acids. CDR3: CSARGGGILYEQYF. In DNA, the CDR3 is TGCAGTGCTAGAGGAGGGGGTATTCTCTACGAGCAGTACTTC.

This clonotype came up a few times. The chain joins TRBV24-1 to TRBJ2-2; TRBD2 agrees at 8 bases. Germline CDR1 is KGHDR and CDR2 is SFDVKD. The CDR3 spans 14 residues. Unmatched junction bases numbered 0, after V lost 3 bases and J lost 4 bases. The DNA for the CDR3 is TGTGCCACCAGTGATAGCGGGAGCACCGGGGAGCTGTTTTTT. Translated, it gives CATSDSGSTGELFF.

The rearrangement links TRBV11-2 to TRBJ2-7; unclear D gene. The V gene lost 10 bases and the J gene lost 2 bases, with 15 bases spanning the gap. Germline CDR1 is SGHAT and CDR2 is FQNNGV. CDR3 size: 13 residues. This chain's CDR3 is CAILQTPTYEQYF. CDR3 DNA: TGTGCCATTCTACAAACCCCAACCTACGAGCAGTACTTC.

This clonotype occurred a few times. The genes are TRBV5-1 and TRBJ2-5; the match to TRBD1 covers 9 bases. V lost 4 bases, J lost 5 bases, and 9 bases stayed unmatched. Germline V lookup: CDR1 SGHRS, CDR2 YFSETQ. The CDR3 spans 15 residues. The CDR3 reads CASSITGGQGETQYF. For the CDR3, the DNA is TGCGCCAGCAGCATCACAGGGGGCCAGGGTGAGACCCAGTACTTC.

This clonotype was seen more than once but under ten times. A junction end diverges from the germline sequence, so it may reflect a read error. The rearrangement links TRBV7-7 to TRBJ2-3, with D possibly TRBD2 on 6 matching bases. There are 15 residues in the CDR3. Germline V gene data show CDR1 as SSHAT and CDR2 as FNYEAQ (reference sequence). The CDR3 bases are TGTGCTAGCAGCTCAGACGAGGGACTTCCAGATACGCAGTATTTT. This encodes CASSSDEGLPDTQYF.

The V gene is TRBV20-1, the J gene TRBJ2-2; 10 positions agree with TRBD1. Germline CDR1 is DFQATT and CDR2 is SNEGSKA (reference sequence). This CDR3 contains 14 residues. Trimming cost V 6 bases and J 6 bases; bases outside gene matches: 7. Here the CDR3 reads CSARQGAPPGELFF. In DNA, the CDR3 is TGCAGTGCCAGACAGGGGGCGCCTCCCGGGGAGCTGTTTTTT.

The CDR3 region is CASSLAPGSSNQPQHF. The CDR3, as DNA: TGCGCCAGCAGCTTGGCCCCGGGCAGTAGCAATCAGCCCCAGCATTTT. The chain joins TRBV5-1 to TRBJ1-5; D unresolved. The CDR3 has 16 residues. Germline CDR1 is SGHRS and CDR2 is YFSETQ. V lost 0 bases and J lost 0, with 10 bases in between.